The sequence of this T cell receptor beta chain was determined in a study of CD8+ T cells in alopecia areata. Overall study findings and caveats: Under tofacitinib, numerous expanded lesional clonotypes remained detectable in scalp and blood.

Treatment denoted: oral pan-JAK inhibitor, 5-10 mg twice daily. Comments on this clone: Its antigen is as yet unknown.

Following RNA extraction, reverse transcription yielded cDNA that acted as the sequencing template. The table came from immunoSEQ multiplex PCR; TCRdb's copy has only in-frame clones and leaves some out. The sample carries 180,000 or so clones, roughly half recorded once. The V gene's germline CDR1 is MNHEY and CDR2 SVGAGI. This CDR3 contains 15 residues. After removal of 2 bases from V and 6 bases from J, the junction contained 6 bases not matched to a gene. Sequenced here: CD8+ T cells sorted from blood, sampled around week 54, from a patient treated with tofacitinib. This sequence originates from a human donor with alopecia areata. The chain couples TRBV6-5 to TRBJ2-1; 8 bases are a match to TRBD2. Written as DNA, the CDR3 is TGTGCCAGCAGTTACGGGGCGGGGGGAATCAATGAGCAGTTCTTC. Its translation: CASSYGAGGINEQFF.